The rows below give T cell receptor beta chains drawn from one sample of a study of beta chain features in type 1 diabetes. Repertoires were generated with immunoSEQ multiplex PCR, while TCRdb's copy carries only in-frame clones and drops some. The sample includes 300,000 to 350,000 clones, roughly 8% of them seen just once. Material for sequencing was central memory CD4+ T cells from blood. The receptors were sampled from a woman aged 18-29 years in good health. CDR3s include the opening cysteine and the closing phenylalanine or tryptophan. The order of the fields is D gene, J gene, V gene, clone size, CDR3 protein, CDR3 DNA. D genes are given only for firm matches. The size field is filled for only some rows; it gives once, few, many or a size class.

>.|TRBJ2-3|TRBV9|.
CASSPGASGYTDTQYF
TGTGCCAGCAGCCCCGGGGCTTCGGGTTACACAGATACGCAGTATTTT
>.|TRBJ2-3|TRBV9|.
CASSVQGVDTQYF
TGTGCCAGCAGCGTACAGGGCGTTGATACGCAGTATTTT
>.|TRBJ2-5|TRBV5-1|few
CASSLDSEYSTQYF
TGCGCCAGCAGCTTGGATAGTGAATATTCGACCCAGTACTTC
>TRBD2|TRBJ2-1|TRBV4-2|.
CASSRTGTSYNEQFF
TGTGCCAGCAGCCGGACCGGGACTAGCTACAATGAGCAGTTCTTC
>.|TRBJ1-1|TRBV7-9|.
CASSLFLNTEAFF
TGTGCCAGCAGCTTATTCTTGAACACTGAAGCTTTCTTT
>TRBD2|TRBJ2-3|TRBV7-9|.
CASSREGTDTQYF
TGTGCCAGCAGCCGGGAGGGCACAGATACGCAGTATTTT
>.|TRBJ2-5|TRBV28|.
CASSLLTSRRETQYF
TGTGCCAGCAGTTTACTGACATCTAGGCGAGAGACCCAGTACTTC
>.|TRBJ2-5|TRBV7-2|few
CASSLGHRETQYF
TGTGCCAGCAGCTTGGGACACCGAGAGACCCAGTACTTC
>.|TRBJ2-7|TRBV4-2|.
CASSQDLARGTSYEQYF
TGTGCCAGCAGCCAAGATCTGGCCAGGGGTACCTCCTACGAGCAGTACTTC
>TRBD2|TRBJ2-1|TRBV9|.
CASSVGTSYPYNEQFF
TGTGCCAGCAGCGTGGGGACTAGTTATCCCTACAATGAGCAGTTCTTC
>.|TRBJ1-2|TRBV29-1|many
CSVEGRGANYGYTF
TGCAGCGTTGAAGGGAGAGGGGCTAACTATGGCTACACCTTC
>TRBD1|TRBJ2-7|TRBV28|few
CASRYPGQGIYEQYF
TGTGCCAGCAGATATCCGGGACAGGGGATTTACGAGCAGTACTTC
>TRBD2|TRBJ2-1|TRBV6-6|few
CASSSTLTGGYEQFF
TGTGCCAGCAGTTCGACTTTAACGGGAGGGTATGAGCAGTTCTTC
>.|TRBJ2-5|TRBV7-9|few
CASSLNSGGRETQYF
TGTGCCAGCAGCTTAAATAGCGGAGGGAGGGAGACCCAGTACTTC
>.|TRBJ1-5|TRBV28|.
CASSYLYSNQPQHF
TGTGCCAGCAGCTATTTATATAGCAATCAGCCCCAGCATTTT
>.|TRBJ2-3|TRBV5-4|.
CASSLVGALTADTQYF
TGTGCCAGCAGCCTAGTTGGGGCCCTTACAGCAGATACGCAGTATTTT
>.|TRBJ1-2|TRBV29-1|few
CSAVGRGANYGYTF
TGCAGCGCGGTTGGACGGGGAGCTAACTATGGCTACACCTTC
>.|TRBJ1-2|TRBV27|many
CASSLFPSANYGYTF
TGTGCCAGCAGTTTATTTCCCAGCGCTAACTATGGCTACACCTTC
>.|TRBJ2-3|TRBV7-2|few
CASSHPAATQYF
TGTGCCAGCAGCCACCCAGCCGCTACGCAGTATTTT
>.|TRBJ2-7|TRBV5-1|few
CASSLADGPYEQYF
TGCGCCAGCAGCTTGGCCGACGGACCCTACGAGCAGTACTTC
>TRBD1|TRBJ1-4|TRBV7-9|few
CASGRQGAFNEKLFF
TGTGCCAGCGGAAGACAGGGGGCCTTTAATGAAAAACTGTTTTTT
>TRBD2|TRBJ2-7|TRBV5-1|.
CASSPSGRAVYEQYF
TGCGCCAGCAGCCCTAGCGGGAGGGCTGTTTACGAGCAGTACTTC
>TRBD2|TRBJ2-3|TRBV27|few
CASSFREADTQYF
TGTGCCAGCAGTTTCCGGGAGGCAGATACGCAGTATTTT
>.|TRBJ2-6|TRBV19|few
CASSIYTGSGANVLTF
TGTGCCAGTAGTATATATACGGGGTCTGGGGCCAACGTCCTGACTTTC
>TRBD1|TRBJ2-3|TRBV4-3|few
CASRRSRDRYTDTQYF
TGCGCCAGCAGGCGATCCCGGGACAGATACACAGATACGCAGTATTTT
>.|TRBJ2-1|TRBV29-1|.
CSVEGNVDRDQFF
TGCAGCGTTGAAGGGAACGTAGATCGGGACCAGTTCTTC
>TRBD1|TRBJ1-1|TRBV10-3|few
CAISDAGTGVTEAFF
TGTGCCATCAGTGACGCCGGGACAGGGGTCACTGAAGCTTTCTTT